This T cell receptor (beta chain) was documented in a study of T cell clonotyping in hematopoietic cell transplantation. Study background: Recipients' pretransplant samples followed cytoreduction. Broader study findings: After transplant, recipient diversity fell while pathologically expanded clonotypes grew through day 180.

Using immunoSEQ multiplex PCR, the repertoire was profiled, and TCRdb retains in-frame clones only, with some absent. The table records over 15,000 clones, about 80% of them present only once. As regards this clone: No antigen is known for it.

Trimming shortened V by 5 bases and J by 0 bases, and 13 bases separated the two germline ends. Germline CDR1 SGHTA, CDR2 FQGNSA. The CDR3 consists of 15 residues. Noted time point: recipient sample about 28 days before transplant, after cytoreduction. The material sequenced was peripheral blood mononuclear cells, taken before stem cell transplant. This sequence originates from a man aged 55-75 years with acute myeloid leukemia. Some clones in this sample may be carry-over from other donors' samples. The V gene is TRBV7-2, the J gene TRBJ1-1; no clear D. CDR3 loop: CASSTPRSMNTEAFF. CDR3 DNA: TGTGCCAGCAGCACCCCCAGAAGCATGAACACTGAAGCTTTCTTT.